This is a list of T cell receptor beta chains from one sample in a study of neurological immune-mediated disorders. TCRdb called the 5' RACE reads again in MiXCR, with one record for every CDR3 protein. Of about 48,000 distinct CDR3 sequences in the sample, 10% to 13% are singletons; the top ten hold about 20%. Sequenced sample: PBMCs. Receptor source: a woman between 40 and 50 years old with HTLV-1-associated myelopathy (HAM/TSP). CDR3s include the opening cysteine and the closing phenylalanine or tryptophan.

V,J,length,CDR3
TRBV4-1,TRBJ1-4,15,CASSQAGTGNEKLFF
TRBV6-6,TRBJ2-2,16,CASRKSGGAVGGELFF
TRBV24-1,TRBJ2-7,14,CATSESGDTAEQYF
TRBV10-3,TRBJ2-5,15,CAISESGGLQETQYF
TRBV7-2,TRBJ2-7,13,CASSPGRGWEQYF
TRBV4-1,TRBJ2-5,16,CASSQVGWEGQETQYF
TRBV12-3/TRBV12-4,TRBJ1-3,15,CASSAGLEDRNTIYF
TRBV7-9,TRBJ2-2,13,CASSSGPPGELFF
TRBV20-1,TRBJ1-5,12,CSADRGNQPQHF
TRBV3-1,TRBJ2-2,17,CASSQEVAGGLTGELFF
TRBV4-1,TRBJ2-3,16,CASSQERTGSTDTQYF
TRBV12-5,TRBJ2-1,14,CASGLAGPYNEQFF
TRBV10-3,TRBJ2-7,14,CAIRPGQGIYEQYF
TRBV5-6,TRBJ1-1,14,CASRLQGTNTEAFF
TRBV6-2/TRBV6-3,TRBJ2-2,13,CASSYLNTGELFF
TRBV5-1,TRBJ2-2,17,CASSLEGRLVNTGELFF
TRBV7-6,TRBJ2-3,14,CASSEGLSTDTQYF
TRBV25-1,-,18,CASSARTSGGRWEETQFF
TRBV5-1,TRBJ2-3,17,CASSPGRRGDLIDTQYF
TRBV2,TRBJ2-1,14,CASCRDRLYNEQFF
TRBV10-3,TRBJ1-2,15,CAISEDRGRLGGYTF
TRBV29-1,TRBJ1-1,10,CSVRGLEAFF
TRBV20-1,TRBJ2-3,15,CSASASGLLTDTQYF
TRBV12-3/TRBV12-4,TRBJ2-3,16,CASSTRTSGGADTQYF
TRBV6-2/TRBV6-3,TRBJ1-1,15,CASSDPRGKNTEAFF
TRBV7-2,TRBJ2-1,13,CASGLEIYNEQFF
TRBV25-1,TRBJ2-7,15,CASSGRTGNSYEQYF
TRBV5-4,TRBJ2-3,15,CANRLQGASTDTQYF
TRBV7-2,TRBJ2-5,14,CASSLDRVKETQYF
TRBV29-1,TRBJ2-3,14,CSVDGTSATDTQYF
TRBV29-1,TRBJ2-2,15,CSVGWGGRNTGELFF
TRBV7-8,TRBJ2-7,15,CASSLSTGAYYEQYF
TRBV28,TRBJ2-7,16,CASSLLGPLFSYEQYF
TRBV9,TRBJ2-3,14,CASSVASNTDTQYF
TRBV5-1,TRBJ2-1,16,CASSLWVGASYNEQFF
TRBV7-2,TRBJ2-1,13,CASSTRQLNEQFF
TRBV7-2,TRBJ2-2,15,CASSLGAGRSRELSF
TRBV9,TRBJ1-4,15,CASSARQGGLEKLFF
TRBV12-3/TRBV12-4,TRBJ2-1,16,CASSFLGGPGYNEQFF
TRBV11-3,TRBJ2-1,14,CASSFGGPGNEQFF
TRBV10-3,TRBJ2-1,13,CAISPGLAGEQFF
TRBV2,TRBJ2-7,13,CASSGNRAYEQYF
TRBV2,TRBJ2-2,17,CASGVRRGQANTGELFF
TRBV24-1,TRBJ2-5,14,CATSDARIQETQYF
TRBV6-5,TRBJ1-2,15,CASQLLPGGNYGYTF